These 31 T cell receptor beta chains were sequenced from one sample in a study of CD8+CD57+ T cells in acquired aplastic anemia. Patients selected for sequencing had displayed CD8+CD57+ cell expansion by flow cytometry. The template used for profiling TCR beta VDJ and CDR3 was genomic DNA. TCRdb processed the reads anew with MiXCR; each CDR3 protein has one entry. The sample includes about 160,000 distinct CDR3 sequences, about 45% of them seen just once. Material for sequencing was sorted CD4+, CD8+, or CD8+CD57+ T cells (not recorded which) from PBMCs. The receptor source for this set is a human donor with aplastic anemia.

This chain uses TRBV20-1 with TRBJ2-1; 11 bases match TRBD2. The CDR3 consists of 14 residues. The ends lost 7 bases at V and 7 bases at J; junction bases unmatched: 9. Germline CDR1 is DFQATT and CDR2 is SNEGSKA (reference sequence). CDR3 sequence reads: CSVPLSGRANEQFF. In DNA, the CDR3 is TGCAGTGTTCCGCTTAGCGGGAGGGCGAATGAGCAGTTCTTC.

This chain connects TRBV5-1 to TRBJ2-5; 8 bases are a match to TRBD2. Germline CDR1 reads SGHRS; CDR2 reads YFSETQ. CDR3 size: 17 residues. After removal of 0 bases from V and 4 bases from J, the junction contained 11 bases not matched to a gene. The CDR3 region is CASSLGSSGLAGETQYF. DNA of the CDR3: TGCGCCAGCAGCTTGGGGTCGTCGGGTCTAGCGGGAGAGACCCAGTACTTC.

V is TRBV19 and J is TRBJ1-2, with D perhaps matching TRBD1 (5 bases). The CDR3 covers 15 residues. V was shortened by 7 bases and J by 1 base, with 16 bases between the two germline ends. CDR1 LNHDA and CDR2 SQIVND come from the germline V gene (reference sequence). The CDR3 DNA reads as TGTGCCAGTAAAAACCTTGCGGACAATAACTATGGCTACACCTTC. It translates to CASKNLADNNYGYTF.

This clonotype was recorded only once. The rearrangement uses TRBV5-1 and TRBJ2-5; no clear D gene. Germline V gene lookup returns CDR1 SGHRS and CDR2 YFSETQ. V lost 7 bases and J lost 3, with 13 bases in between. The CDR3 is made up of 13 amino acids. This CDR3 reads CASARLPEETQYF. The DNA for the CDR3 is TGCGCCAGCGCGCGCCTCCCAGAAGAGACCCAGTACTTC.

This clonotype was picked up many times. The rearrangement uses TRBV7-2 and TRBJ1-3; no clear D. The CDR3 runs 11 residues. Per germline, CDR1 SGHTA and CDR2 FQGNSA. Trimming removed 2 bases at V and 7 bases at J, with 3 bases between. The CDR3 DNA reads as TGTGCCAGCAGCTTAAGTAACACCATATATTTT. Encoded protein: CASSLSNTIYF.

V usage is TRBV10-3 and J usage is TRBJ1-1, with D unresolved. Deletions cut 6 bases from V and 2 bases from J, with 13 bases between. The CDR3 is 14 amino acids. Germline V gene data show CDR1 as ENHRY and CDR2 as SYGVKD. CDR3 coding DNA: TGTGCCATCAGCCGACAAGTCCTAAACACTGAAGCTTTCTTT. The encoded protein is CAISRQVLNTEAFF.

This clonotype has ten or more counts. The chain joins TRBV5-5 to TRBJ1-1; D perhaps matches TRBD1 (6 bases). CDR3 length equals 14 residues. The V gene lost 4 bases and the J gene lost 3 bases, with 13 bases spanning the gap. The germline gives CDR1 SGHKS, CDR2 YYEKEE (reference sequence). The DNA for the CDR3 is TGTGCCAGCAGCACCAGGGGATCGGACACTGAAGCTTTCTTT. Residues: CASSTRGSDTEAFF.

By sample share, this clonotype is medium-sized. The rearrangement joins TRBV19 to TRBJ1-2, with D uncertain. There are 15 residues in the CDR3. Trimming left V 4 bases short and J 5 bases short, with 17 bases between. CDR1 is LNHDA, CDR2 SQIVND, per germline (reference sequence). CDR3 sequence: CASSSSGQDFYGYTF. CDR3 nucleotides: TGTGCCAGTAGTAGCTCCGGCCAAGATTTTTATGGCTACACCTTC.

The table lists this clonotype with a few counts. V is TRBV29-1 and J is TRBJ2-1; D is uncertain. The ends were cut back, 4 bases at V and 10 bases at J, with 14 bases in the middle. CDR1 and CDR2 from the germline V gene are SQVTM and ANQGSEA. The CDR3 totals 12 residues. CDR3 sequence: CSVAQESLEQFF. The CDR3 coding sequence is TGCAGCGTTGCTCAGGAGAGTTTGGAGCAGTTCTTC.

This chain connects TRBV7-9 to TRBJ2-3, with 10 bases that match TRBD2. Germline V gene lookup returns CDR1 SEHNR and CDR2 FQNEAQ (reference sequence). The CDR3 is 14 residues long. V gave up 5 bases and J gave up 6 bases; unmatched junction bases: 5. CDR3 sequence (DNA): TGTGCCAGCAGCCGGACTAGCGGATCGGATACGCAGTATTTT. It specifies CASSRTSGSDTQYF.

This clonotype was found many times. The CDR3 nucleotides read TGTGCCAGCAGCTCCGAGGGACTAGCGGCTTCCTACGAGCAGTACTTC. It yields the protein CASSSEGLAASYEQYF. The rearrangement links TRBV5-4 to TRBJ2-7, with 11 bases lining up with TRBD2. This CDR3 is built from 16 residues. The germline gives CDR1 SGHNT, CDR2 YYREEE (reference sequence). V lost 3 bases to trimming and J lost 1 base; unmatched junction nucleotides: 6.

The sample holds many counts of this clonotype. The J gene is TRBJ1-2, the V gene TRBV19; perhaps TRBD1 as D (5 bases). This CDR3 contains 14 residues. The V end lost 6 bases, the J end lost 3 bases, and 14 bases lay between the germline ends. Per germline, CDR1 LNHDA and CDR2 SQIVND (reference sequence). The CDR3 reads CASRVGQGDYGYTF. CDR3 DNA sequence: TGTGCCAGTAGGGTGGGTCAGGGCGACTATGGCTACACCTTC. The whole variable domain, filled in from reference TRBV19 and TRBJ1-2, reads DGGITQSPKYLFRKEGQNVTLSCEQNLNHDAMYWYRQDPGQGLRLIYYSQIVNDFQKGDIAEGYSVSREKKESFPLTVTSAQKNPTAFYLCASRVGQGDYGYTFGSGTRLTVV.

The rearrangement uses TRBV2 and TRBJ2-1, with D tentatively TRBD2 (6 bases). CDR1 SNHLY and CDR2 FYNNEI come from the germline V gene. The V end lost 6 bases, the J end lost 8 bases, and 20 bases lay between the germline ends. This CDR3 spans 15 amino acids. Here the CDR3 reads CASSERVWGEDEQFF. Written as DNA, the CDR3 is TGTGCCAGCAGCGAGCGGGTGTGGGGTGAGGATGAGCAGTTCTTC.

This clonotype was detected many times. V usage is TRBV4-1 and J usage is TRBJ2-7; a possible D gene is TRBD1 (6 bases). This CDR3 spans 16 amino acids. Looked up from germline, CDR1 is MGHRA and CDR2 is YSYEKL. Trimming removed 1 base from V and 3 bases from J, with 16 bases in between. For the CDR3, the DNA is TGCGCCAGCAGCCAAGGTGCGACAGGTAGTGTCTACGAGCAGTACTTC. Protein product: CASSQGATGSVYEQYF.

This clonotype was detected ten times or more. The V and J genes are TRBV5-1 and TRBJ2-2; 7 bases agree with TRBD1. This CDR3 comprises 15 residues. Germline V CDR1 and CDR2: SGHRS, YFSETQ. With V trimmed by 4 bases and J by 6 bases, 9 bases remained unmatched. The CDR3 loop is CASSLQGESAGELFF. The CDR3 nucleotides read TGCGCCAGCAGCCTCCAGGGGGAGTCCGCCGGGGAGCTGTTTTTT.

This chain links TRBV10-2 with TRBJ2-7, with D tentatively TRBD1 or TRBD2 (5 bases each). The germline gives CDR1 WSHSY, CDR2 SAAADI. V was pared by 0 bases and J by 4 bases, with 13 bases between. The CDR3 is 15 residues long. The DNA for the CDR3 is TGCGCCAGCAGTGAGTCTAACGGGGCTTTATACGAGCAGTACTTC. It encodes CASSESNGALYEQYF.

As regards this clonotype: At one of its ends the junction is not consistent with the germline gene, which may arise from a read error. V and J are TRBV29-1 and TRBJ1-3; D is undetermined. The CDR3 sequence is 8 residues long. Germline-derived CDR1 and CDR2 are SQVTM and ANQGSEA. CDR3 in amino acids: CSVGQSVF. The CDR3 DNA follows: TGCAGCGTTGGCCAAAGTGTTTTT. Combining the CDR3 with reference TRBV29-1 and TRBJ1-3 gives the whole variable domain SAVISQKPSRDICQRGTSLTIQCQVDSQVTMMFWYRQQPGQSLTLIATANQGSEATYESGFVIDKFPISRPNLTFSTLTVSNMSPEDSSIYLCSVGQSVFGEGSWLTVV.

This clonotype was observed a few times. The chain carries TRBV25-1 and TRBJ2-5; D is unclear. The CDR3 is 13 residues long. Per the germline V gene, CDR1 is MGHDK and CDR2 is SYGVNS. Trimming pared 4 bases from V and 1 base from J, leaving 7 bases between. The CDR3 here is CASSGTVQETQYF. The CDR3 DNA reads TGTGCCAGCAGTGGTACAGTCCAAGAGACCCAGTACTTC.

The chain links TRBV20-1 to TRBJ1-1; D is unclear. Germline V gene data show CDR1 as DFQATT and CDR2 as SNEGSKA (reference sequence). There are 17 residues in the CDR3. The V end was cut by 4 bases, the J end by 0 bases, with 21 bases between. This CDR3 reads CSANDPPGLTLNTEAFF. The CDR3 DNA follows: TGCAGTGCTAACGACCCCCCGGGCCTCACTTTGAACACTGAAGCTTTCTTT.

J is TRBJ1-1 and V is TRBV19, with a possible D match to TRBD1 (6 bases). V was trimmed by 7 bases and J by 0 bases, leaving 15 bases between them. CDR1 and CDR2 (germline): LNHDA, SQIVND (reference sequence). This CDR3 has 15 amino acids. CDR3 sequence (DNA): TGTGCCAGTACCAGTTGGGACAAAGTGAACACTGAAGCTTTCTTT. Protein product: CASTSWDKVNTEAFF.

The genes are TRBV29-1 and TRBJ2-2, with 8 positions matching TRBD2. CDR1 is SQVTM, CDR2 ANQGSEA, per germline. V lost 7 bases and J lost 4; bases outside the gene matches: 8. This CDR3 has 14 amino acids. CDR3 bases: TGCAGCGCCGGGAGGGGGGCAAGCACCGGGGAGCTGTTTTTT. Translated, it gives CSAGRGASTGELFF.

The chain employs TRBV20-1 and TRBJ2-1; possibly TRBD1 for D (6 bases). CDR3 length: 14 residues. From germline, CDR1 is DFQATT and CDR2 SNEGSKA (reference sequence). The germline V and J ends were trimmed by 3 bases and 4 bases, with 13 bases remaining between them. Here the CDR3 DNA reads TGCAGTGCTAGCCAACGGGACAAGTACAATGAGCAGTTCTTC. Its protein is CSASQRDKYNEQFF.

To note about this clonotype: Being one base from a much bigger clone, this may be a read error. This chain joins TRBV5-5 and TRBJ2-5; 8 nucleotides match TRBD1. Germline lookup yields CDR1 SGHKS and CDR2 YYEKEE (reference sequence). This CDR3 is built from 13 residues. CDR3: CANSQQGEETQYF. The DNA for the CDR3 is TGTGCCAACAGCCAACAGGGGGAGGAGACCCAGTACTTC.

This clonotype has a count of ten or more. V gene TRBV19 combines with J gene TRBJ1-2; unclear D gene. V was shortened by 5 bases and J by 7 bases, with 23 bases between the two germline ends. The CDR3 is made up of 16 amino acids. Germline-derived CDR1 and CDR2 are LNHDA and SQIVND (reference sequence). CDR3 bases: TGTGCCAGTAGTGCATCGTTTCAGCCATCCTTGTCTGGCTACACCTTC. Its translation: CASSASFQPSLSGYTF.

V is TRBV5-1 and J is TRBJ2-1; TRBD2 aligns across 14 bases. The CDR3 totals 16 residues. Germline V gene lookup returns CDR1 SGHRS and CDR2 YFSETQ. V lost 4 bases, J lost 6 bases, and 6 bases stayed unmatched. The chain's CDR3 is CASSPGTSGSINEQFF. As DNA, the CDR3 is TGCGCCAGCAGCCCGGGGACTAGCGGGAGTATCAATGAGCAGTTCTTC.

The chain recombines TRBV7-2 with TRBJ1-2; D gene unclear. Germline CDR1 is SGHTA and CDR2 is FQGNSA. There are 15 residues in the CDR3. Deletions cut 3 bases from V and 0 bases from J, with 11 bases between. The CDR3 region has the DNA TGTGCCAGCAGCTTCGGAAGCGGCTCTAACTATGGCTACACCTTC. Translating gives CASSFGSGSNYGYTF.

The chain couples TRBV4-3 to TRBJ2-5; no reliable D call. The V gene lost 4 bases and the J gene lost 0 bases, with 12 bases spanning the gap. CDR1 LGHNA and CDR2 YSLEER come from the germline V gene. This CDR3 has 15 amino acids. CDR3 amino acids: CASSPSFVYQETQYF. CDR3 DNA sequence: TGCGCCAGCAGCCCCAGTTTCGTGTACCAAGAGACCCAGTACTTC.

This clonotype was detected ten times or more. V and J are TRBV12-3 or TRBV12-4 and TRBJ1-1, with a tentative D call TRBD1 (6 bases). This CDR3 has 14 residues. Trimming stripped 6 bases from V and 6 bases from J, with 17 bases between. CDR3 loop: CASRGQSDFSEAFF. CDR3 DNA: TGTGCCAGCAGGGGACAATCGGACTTTTCTGAAGCTTTCTTT.

The chain carries TRBV2 and TRBJ2-7; a weak D match, TRBD1 (5 bases). V was trimmed by 8 bases and J by 5 bases, leaving 13 bases between them. Germline lookup yields CDR1 SNHLY and CDR2 FYNNEI. This CDR3 has 12 residues. The chain's CDR3 is CASGQGLHEQYF. The CDR3 DNA follows: TGTGCCAGCGGCCAGGGTTTACACGAGCAGTACTTC.

To note about this clonotype: Given a much more abundant clone one base away, this may be a read error. In this CDR3 the conserved last residue, phenylalanine or tryptophan, is missing, so a read error is likely. The rearrangement links TRBV11-3 to TRBJ1-5; D gene uncertain. Germline V gene data show CDR1 as SGHNT and CDR2 as YENEEA. Trimming pared 1 base from V and 1 base from J, leaving 5 bases between. The CDR3 is made up of 14 amino acids. The CDR3 loop reads CASSLAQSNQPQHS. Written as DNA, the CDR3 is TGTGCCAGCAGCTTAGCCCAGAGCAATCAGCCCCAGCATTCT.

The genes are TRBV5-2 and TRBJ2-1; the table's D call TRBD2 went unverified against the DNA. TRBV5-2 corresponds to a pseudogene. This CDR3 has 18 amino acids. Here the CDR3 DNA reads TGTGCCAGCAACCTAGGGGGGGGGGGATCCAGCTCCTACAATGAGCAGTTCTTC. It encodes CASNLGGGGSSSYNEQFF.